The entry below describes one T cell receptor (beta chain). Its antigen is unknown. Sorted CD4+ subsets: naive, central memory, regulatory, stem cell-like memory (CD45RO/CCR7/CD25/CD127/CD95/CD27 panel). The CDR3 sequence is 12 residues long. CDR1 MNHEY and CDR2 SVGAGI come from the germline V gene. V was trimmed by 3 bases and J by 4 bases, leaving 3 bases between them. The sample is drawn from a study of beta chain features in type 1 diabetes. The study, taken as a whole, reports: It was among patients, rather than healthy donors, that naive, central memory and Treg TCRB repertoires appeared more similar.

The whole isolated RNA underwent reverse transcription, so sequencing captured expressed TCRB transcripts. Naive, central memory and regulatory T cell samples came to a mean of roughly 4 million reads. Measured with immunoSEQ multiplex PCR; TCRdb has only the in-frame clones, and not every one. The sample yields some 360,000 clones, roughly a fifth seen once. Sequencing was carried out using naive CD4+ T cells from blood. V usage is TRBV6-5 and J usage is TRBJ2-2; D gene unclear. This TCR derives from a woman aged 18-29 years in good health. CDR3 bases: TGTGCCAGCAGTTATATCACCGGGGAGCTGTTTTTT. Protein: CASSYITGELFF.